Shown below are 15 T cell receptor beta chains from a single sample sequenced in a study of blood T cell repertoires in COVID-19 (dated by TCRdb to 2018 to 2020). Library preparation used the immunoSEQ multiplex PCR assay. TCRdb carries this immuneACCESS record with in-frame sequences only. Its versions omit some clonotypes, under half of them owing to an unresolved V gene in the studies checked, with the rest unexplained. Within this sample are about 200,000 clones, with roughly nine tenths of them counted one time only. Roughly 10% of the sample is in the top ten clones. Sequenced: peripheral blood. The receptors come from a woman aged 45-60 years with COVID-19, enrolled during active disease.

This chain uses TRBV19 with TRBJ2-1, with 8 positions matching TRBD2. Germline V gene data show CDR1 as LNHDA and CDR2 as SQIVND (reference sequence). The CDR3 consists of 15 residues. The V segment lost 6 bases and the J segment 3 bases; nucleotides outside the gene matches: 7. CDR3: CASRKAGLDYNEQFF. In DNA form, the CDR3 reads TGTGCCAGTAGGAAGGCGGGACTAGACTACAATGAGCAGTTCTTC.

This chain uses TRBV4-1 with TRBJ2-2, with a tentative D call TRBD2 (5 bases). The CDR3 runs to 15 residues. Germline loops: CDR1 MGHRA, CDR2 YSYEKL. The CDR3 bases are TGCGCAAGCGGCGTGACTTTCCCCAACACCGGGGAGCTGTTTTTT. This sequence encodes CASGVTFPNTGELFF.

The V and J genes are TRBV5-1 and TRBJ2-3, with 9 positions matching TRBD2. V gave up 2 bases and J gave up 0 bases; unmatched junction bases: 7. Germline V lookup: CDR1 SGHRS, CDR2 YFSETQ. The CDR3 loop spans 17 amino acids. CDR3 amino acids: CASSFHVAGVSTDTQYF. The CDR3 DNA reads TGCGCCAGCAGCTTCCATGTAGCGGGGGTGAGCACAGATACGCAGTATTTT.

CDR3 protein: CATSELTGVGAGELFF. The CDR3 region has the DNA TGTGCCACCAGTGAGCTGACAGGGGTCGGGGCCGGGGAGCTGTTTTTT. The rearrangement joins TRBV24-1 to TRBJ2-2; 8 nucleotides match TRBD1. The CDR3 contains 16 residues. Germline V lookup: CDR1 KGHDR, CDR2 SFDVKD. J lost 6 bases, V lost 4 bases, and 9 bases had no gene match.

The rearrangement links TRBV29-1 to TRBJ1-2; 8 positions match TRBD1. This CDR3 region has 14 residues. Trimming removed 2 bases from V and 5 bases from J; junction bases left unmatched: 7. Germline V gene sequence: CDR1 SQVTM, CDR2 ANQGSEA. The chain's CDR3 is CSVETGGPPYGYTF. CDR3 bases: TGCAGCGTTGAAACAGGGGGTCCTCCTTATGGCTACACCTTC.

The rearrangement uses TRBV19 and TRBJ1-4, with 8 bases lining up with TRBD1. This CDR3 has 16 amino acids. V lost 6 bases, J lost 5 bases, and 11 bases stayed unmatched. Germline V CDR1 and CDR2: LNHDA, SQIVND (reference sequence). CDR3 sequence reads: CASSQTRQGTNEKLFF. The CDR3, as DNA: TGTGCCAGTAGCCAGACCCGACAGGGGACAAATGAAAAACTGTTTTTT.

This chain uses TRBV18 with TRBJ1-3, with D perhaps TRBD1 (5 bases). The CDR3 contains 16 residues. Germline V CDR1 and CDR2: KGHSH, LQKENI. Deletions cut 3 bases from V and 0 bases from J, with 12 bases between. The CDR3 loop reads CASSPLRQNSGNTIYF. CDR3 DNA sequence: TGTGCCAGCTCACCCTTAAGACAGAACTCTGGAAACACCATATATTTT.

The chain carries TRBV2 and TRBJ2-3; TRBD2 agrees at 7 bases. The CDR3 sequence is 15 residues long. In germline, CDR1 is SNHLY, CDR2 FYNNEI. Unmatched junction bases numbered 6, after V lost 2 bases and J lost 4 bases. The CDR3 nucleotides are TGTGCCAGCAGTGAACGGGACTATTTGTCAGATACGCAGTATTTT. Translated: CASSERDYLSDTQYF.

The V and J genes are TRBV19 and TRBJ1-3; D may be TRBD1 (5 bases). Germline V gene lookup returns CDR1 LNHDA and CDR2 SQIVND (reference sequence). The V end was cut by 3 bases, the J end by 2 bases, with 11 bases between. The CDR3 sequence is 15 residues long. The CDR3: CASSMGTGPGNTIYF. Here the CDR3 DNA reads TGTGCCAGTAGTATGGGCACAGGCCCTGGAAACACCATATATTTT.

J is TRBJ2-3 and V is TRBV24-1; D possibly corresponds to TRBD2 (7 bases). The V and J ends lost 9 bases and 5 bases respectively, with 20 bases between them. This CDR3 comprises 15 residues. Germline V lookup: CDR1 KGHDR, CDR2 SFDVKD. The CDR3 sequence: CATGYKGGGIDTQYF. Written as DNA, the CDR3 is TGTGCCACCGGATACAAAGGGGGAGGGATAGATACGCAGTATTTT.

This rearrangement joins TRBV21-1 to TRBJ2-1; the table's D call TRBD2 went unverified against the DNA. TRBV21-1 has pseudogene status. The CDR3 is 16 amino acids. The CDR3 region has the DNA TGTGCCAGCAGCATTTTTCGCGGGGGGGCCAACAATGAGCAGTTCTTC. Protein sequence: CASSIFRGGANNEQFF.

This clone showed up just a few times. This sequence joins TRBV7-9 and TRBJ2-7, with TRBD1 as a possible D gene (6 bases). V was clipped by 5 bases and J by 4 bases, with 6 bases between them. In germline, CDR1 is SEHNR, CDR2 FQNEAQ (reference sequence). The CDR3 totals 11 residues. CDR3 nucleotide sequence: TGTGCCAGCAGCACAGGGTACGAGCAGTACTTC. It is translated as CASSTGYEQYF.

CDR3 loop: CASSKTGLNTIYF. In nucleotides, the CDR3 is TGTGCCAGCAGTAAAACAGGGCTCAACACCATATATTTT. The chain couples TRBV6-5 to TRBJ1-3; possible D gene TRBD1, 6 bases. Trimming took 5 bases from V and 7 from J, leaving 12 bases between them. CDR3 size: 13 residues. Germline V CDR1 and CDR2: MNHEY, SVGAGI.

The chain joins TRBV21-1 to TRBJ2-7; the table assigns TRBD2, which was not confirmed against the DNA. TRBV21-1 corresponds to a pseudogene. This CDR3 has 18 amino acids. The CDR3 loop is CASSKEVTGTYPSWEQYV. In nucleotides, the CDR3 is TGTGCCAGCAGCAAAGAGGTTACCGGGACTTATCCTTCCTGGGAGCAGTACGTC.

The genes are TRBV28 and TRBJ2-5, with 10 nucleotides matching TRBD2. Germline CDR1 is MDHEN and CDR2 is SYDVKM. The CDR3 sequence is 17 residues long. After removal of 3 bases from V and 1 base from J, the junction contained 8 bases not matched to a gene. The CDR3 DNA reads TGTGCCAGCAGTTTTATGGCTAGCGGGAGCCTCCAAGAGACCCAGTACTTC. Translated, it gives CASSFMASGSLQETQYF.